This passage covers 29 T cell receptor beta chains from one sample sequenced in a study of spatial heterogeneity in lung cancer. TCRdb itself ran the 5' RACE reads through MiXCR, one entry per CDR3 protein. Here the sample spans about 90,000 distinct CDR3 sequences, under 9% being singletons. Specified time point: sample taken at primary tumor resection. Tumor, nontumor lung or frozen PBMC supplied whole RNA that was sequenced unsorted. The sample in question was PBMCs, obtained at surgery. Every receptor here comes from a male donor with early-stage non-small cell lung cancer.

This clonotype showed up many times. The chain has TRBV7-9 and TRBJ2-5; TRBD1 agrees at 9 bases. The CDR3 has 14 residues. CDR1 SEHNR and CDR2 FQNEAQ come from the germline V gene (reference sequence). V dropped 4 bases and J dropped 3; count of bases not matched to a gene: 3. The chain's CDR3 is CASSSRQGEETQYF. CDR3 DNA: TGTGCCAGCAGCTCGCGACAGGGGGAAGAGACCCAGTACTTC. Combining the CDR3 with reference TRBV7-9 and TRBJ2-5 gives the whole variable domain DTGVSQNPRHKITKRGQNVTFRCDPISEHNRLYWYRQTLGQGPEFLTYFQNEAQLEKSRLLSDRFSAERPKGSFSTLEIQRTEQGDSAMYLCASSSRQGEETQYFGPGTRLLVL.

This clonotype was seen more than once but under ten times. The gene calls are TRBV28 and TRBJ2-4, with TRBD2 identical over 8 bases. The CDR3 extends over 15 amino acids. Germline CDR1 and CDR2: MDHEN and SYDVKM. The junction had 7 bases not matched to a gene; V was cut back by 4 bases and J by 5 bases. CDR3 sequence: CASSYSGLVENIQYF. Here the CDR3 DNA reads TGTGCCAGCAGTTACTCGGGACTAGTGGAAAACATTCAGTACTTC. The full variable domain, in which reference TRBV28 and TRBJ2-4 provide the parts outside the CDR3, is DVKVTQSSRYLVKRTGEKVFLECVQDMDHENMFWYRQDPGLGLRLIYFSYDVKMKEKGDIPEGYSVSREKKERFSLILESASTNQTSMYLCASSYSGLVENIQYFGAGTRLSVL.

The rearrangement joins TRBV5-1 to TRBJ2-1; D is undetermined. The V end was cut by 4 bases, the J end by 3 bases, with 14 bases between. The germline gives CDR1 SGHRS, CDR2 YFSETQ. The CDR3 is 15 residues long. DNA of the CDR3: TGCGCCAGCAGCCCCTCACCGGGTAGCTACAATGAGCAGTTCTTC. This sequence encodes CASSPSPGSYNEQFF.

This clonotype was seen ten or more times. The rearrangement links TRBV24-1 to TRBJ2-3; no firm D call. CDR1 and CDR2 from the germline V gene are KGHDR and SFDVKD. The CDR3 length is 13 residues. Trimming removed 7 bases from V and 0 bases from J, with 7 bases in between. The CDR3 bases are TGTGCCACCAGGAGCACTAGCACAGATACGCAGTATTTT. As protein: CATRSTSTDTQYF.

The V gene is TRBV20-1, the J gene TRBJ2-3, with D possibly TRBD1 on 6 matching bases. The CDR3 spans 13 residues. The V end lost 1 base, the J end lost 5 bases, and 10 bases lay between the germline ends. Germline CDR1 DFQATT, CDR2 SNEGSKA (reference sequence). This CDR3 reads CSARVGAEDTQYF. The CDR3 DNA reads as TGCAGTGCTAGAGTGGGGGCCGAAGATACGCAGTATTTT.

Only a few counts were recorded for this clonotype. The J gene is TRBJ1-5, the V gene TRBV19; D is ambiguous. With 6 bases removed from V and 4 bases from J, the gap between germline ends came to 13 bases. The CDR3 has 14 amino acids. Germline V gene sequence: CDR1 LNHDA, CDR2 SQIVND (reference sequence). Here the CDR3 reads CASSPDQRNQPQHF. For the CDR3, the DNA is TGTGCCAGTAGCCCGGACCAGCGAAATCAGCCCCAGCATTTT.

This CDR3 reads CASSWDQRDSPLHF. The CDR3 coding sequence is TGTGCCAGCAGCTGGGACCAGAGGGATTCACCCCTCCACTTT. V gene TRBV5-5 combines with J gene TRBJ1-6; TRBD1 might be the D (5 bases). This CDR3 has 14 residues. Germline V CDR1 and CDR2: SGHKS, YYEKEE (reference sequence). The germline V and J ends were trimmed by 3 bases and 8 bases, with 12 bases remaining between them.

The chain uses TRBV11-2 and TRBJ2-3; D gene uncertain. Germline loops: CDR1 SGHAT, CDR2 FQNNGV. This CDR3 spans 15 amino acids. The ends were cut back, 6 bases at V and 4 bases at J, with 17 bases in the middle. The CDR3 spells CASSYQILPADTQYF. CDR3 DNA: TGTGCCAGCAGTTACCAGATCCTTCCGGCAGATACGCAGTATTTT.

V is TRBV29-1 and J is TRBJ2-3; TRBD1 matches 7 bases. The J segment lost 1 base and the V segment lost 7 bases, leaving 5 bases of the junction unmatched. Germline V CDR1 and CDR2: SQVTM, ANQGSEA. The CDR3 has 13 amino acids. CDR3 bases: TGCAGCGCCCGCGGACAGGGCACAGATACGCAGTATTTT. The encoded protein is CSARGQGTDTQYF.

In its sample, this clonotype was seen a few times. This chain links TRBV20-1 with TRBJ2-7; a possible D gene is TRBD2 (6 bases). V was pared by 3 bases and J by 0 bases, with 18 bases between. In germline, CDR1 is DFQATT, CDR2 SNEGSKA (reference sequence). This CDR3 has 16 amino acids. The CDR3 is CSASPVSGPSSYEQYF. CDR3 sequence (DNA): TGCAGTGCTAGCCCAGTAAGCGGGCCAAGCTCCTACGAGCAGTACTTC.

The chain is built from TRBV18 and TRBJ2-7; perhaps TRBD1 as D (6 bases). V lost 3 bases, J lost 5 bases, and 17 bases lay in between. Germline values: CDR1 KGHSH, CDR2 LQKENI. The CDR3 has 15 amino acids. The CDR3 region is CASSPNMGANDEQYF. The CDR3 DNA follows: TGTGCCAGCTCACCCAATATGGGGGCGAACGACGAGCAGTACTTC.

The chain has TRBV19 and TRBJ2-6; D gene ambiguous. Germline lookup yields CDR1 LNHDA and CDR2 SQIVND (reference sequence). Trimming removed 4 bases from V and 1 base from J, with 14 bases in between. The CDR3 has 17 amino acids. The CDR3 DNA reads as TGTGCCAGTAGTACGACCGTCCGAAGGTCTGGGGCCAACGTCCTGACTTTC. Translating it yields CASSTTVRRSGANVLTF.

This clonotype was counted only a few times. The genes are TRBV5-1 and TRBJ2-2; D perhaps matches TRBD1 (6 bases). Germline CDR1 SGHRS, CDR2 YFSETQ. CDR3 length: 16 amino acids. Trimming removed 5 bases from V and 4 bases from J, with 18 bases in between. The CDR3 DNA reads as TGCGCCAGCAGTCACTCTGGGGGCGGTGGCACCGGGGAGCTGTTTTTT. Protein product: CASSHSGGGGTGELFF.

This clonotype has more than one count but fewer than ten. The chain employs TRBV9 and TRBJ1-1, with D tentatively TRBD1 (5 bases). V was pared by 4 bases and J by 1 base, with 11 bases between. CDR1 SGDLS and CDR2 YYNGEE come from the germline V gene. This CDR3 comprises 14 residues. The CDR3 region is CASSPLGPNTEAFF. CDR3 coding DNA: TGTGCCAGCAGCCCGTTGGGACCGAACACTGAAGCTTTCTTT.

In its sample, this clonotype was seen a few times. The genes are TRBV28 and TRBJ2-4, with a tentative D call TRBD1 (5 bases). Trimming took 5 bases from V and 0 from J, leaving 8 bases between them. Germline CDR1 is MDHEN and CDR2 is SYDVKM. CDR3 length: 14 residues. As DNA, the CDR3 is TGTGCCAGCAGTGGGGCCTTAGCCAAAAACATTCAGTACTTC. Residues: CASSGALAKNIQYF.

This clonotype was seen only a few times. This sequence joins TRBV6-2 or TRBV6-3 and TRBJ2-1, with TRBD2 as a possible D gene (5 bases). CDR3 length: 12 amino acids. The germline V gene has CDR1 MNHEY and CDR2 SVGEGT. Trimming left V 0 bases short and J 10 bases short, with 7 bases between. The CDR3 DNA follows: TGTGCCAGCAGTTACTCAGCGGTGGAGCAGTTCTTC. Amino acid sequence: CASSYSAVEQFF.

The V and J genes are TRBV5-1 and TRBJ1-2; no clear D gene. Trimming took 0 bases from V and 3 from J, leaving 6 bases between them. Germline V gene data show CDR1 as SGHRS and CDR2 as YFSETQ. CDR3 size: 13 residues. For the CDR3, the DNA is TGCGCCAGCAGCTTGGAGCCGTACTATGGCTACACCTTC. This translates into CASSLEPYYGYTF. The full variable domain, with the rest looked up from reference TRBV5-1 and TRBJ1-2, is KAGVTQTPRYLIKTRGQQVTLSCSPISGHRSVSWYQQTPGQGLQFLFEYFSETQRNKGNFPGRFSGRQFSNSRSEMNVSTLELGDSALYLCASSLEPYYGYTFGSGTRLTVV.

This clonotype was seen more than once but under ten times. This chain's CDR3 is CATSDSGTILDTDTQYF. The CDR3 DNA follows: TGTGCCACCAGTGATTCCGGGACGATCCTGGACACAGATACGCAGTATTTT. This chain joins TRBV24-1 and TRBJ2-3; D possibly uses TRBD1 or TRBD2 (5 bases each). Trimming shortened V by 2 bases and J by 2 bases, and 16 bases separated the two germline ends. Germline V gene sequence: CDR1 KGHDR, CDR2 SFDVKD. The CDR3 is made up of 17 amino acids.

The chain is built from TRBV2 and TRBJ2-6; 7 bases line up with TRBD1. J was trimmed by 2 bases and V by 6 bases; bases with no gene match: 4. This CDR3 is built from 15 residues. Germline-derived CDR1 and CDR2 are SNHLY and FYNNEI. CDR3 sequence: CASRIQGPGANVLTF. The DNA for the CDR3 is TGTGCCAGCAGGATACAGGGGCCTGGGGCCAACGTCCTGACTTTC.

The sample holds many counts of this clonotype. V is TRBV7-9 and J is TRBJ2-2; D possibly corresponds to TRBD2 (5 bases). CDR3 length equals 16 residues. Trimming left V 3 bases short and J 0 bases short, with 11 bases between. The germline V gene has CDR1 SEHNR and CDR2 FQNEAQ (reference sequence). The CDR3 sequence: CASSLRARSNTGELFF. DNA of the CDR3: TGTGCCAGCAGCTTGCGGGCGAGGTCGAACACCGGGGAGCTGTTTTTT.

This clonotype came up a few times. The rearrangement joins TRBV12-3 or TRBV12-4 to TRBJ2-1, with 9 bases that match TRBD2. Germline trimming cut 4 bases from V and 12 bases from J; bases unmatched to any gene: 10. This CDR3 has 14 residues. CDR3 residues: CASSWRLAGPGQFF. Written as DNA, the CDR3 is TGTGCCAGCAGTTGGCGGCTAGCGGGGCCGGGGCAGTTCTTC.

This clonotype was counted many times. The V call is TRBV12-3 or TRBV12-4, the J call TRBJ2-3; 13 bases match TRBD2. J lost 5 bases, V lost 1 base, and 0 bases had no gene match. The CDR3 has 15 residues. CDR3 amino acids: CASSLGTSGRDTQYF. The CDR3 DNA reads TGTGCCAGCAGTTTAGGGACTAGCGGGAGAGATACGCAGTATTTT.

The chain links TRBV6-2 or TRBV6-3 to TRBJ1-2; D is perhaps TRBD1 (5 bases). This CDR3 spans 15 amino acids. The germline V and J ends were trimmed by 4 bases and 6 bases, with 18 bases remaining between them. CDR1 and CDR2 (germline): MNHEY, SVGEGT. CDR3 sequence reads: CASSSIVTGTDGYTF. CDR3 nucleotide sequence: TGTGCCAGCAGTTCGATCGTGACCGGGACGGATGGCTACACCTTC.

This clonotype has at least ten counts. The rearrangement joins TRBV14 to TRBJ1-2; D may be TRBD1 (5 bases). There are 13 residues in the CDR3. Looked up from germline, CDR1 is SGHDN and CDR2 is FVKESK. V lost 0 bases and J 7 bases, leaving 9 bases between the germline ends. The CDR3 reads CASSQDRVGGYTF. CDR3 coding DNA: TGTGCCAGCAGCCAAGACAGGGTTGGTGGCTACACCTTC. The full variable domain, with the rest looked up from reference TRBV14 and TRBJ1-2, is EAGVTQFPSHSVIEKGQTVTLRCDPISGHDNLYWYRRVMGKEIKFLLHFVKESKQDESGMPNNRFLAERTGGTYSTLKVQPAELEDSGVYFCASSQDRVGGYTFGSGTRLTVV.

The J gene is TRBJ2-7, the V gene TRBV5-5; weak D call: TRBD2 (6 bases). There are 15 residues in the CDR3. Germline values: CDR1 SGHKS, CDR2 YYEKEE (reference sequence). V dropped 4 bases and J dropped 0 bases, with 14 bases sitting between them. CDR3 sequence: CASSPLAVHSYEQYF. CDR3 DNA sequence: TGTGCCAGCAGCCCGTTAGCGGTCCACTCCTACGAGCAGTACTTC.

Only a few counts were recorded for this clonotype. The CDR3 here is CASSEALNTEAFF. CDR3 nucleotides: TGCGCCAGCAGTGAGGCCCTGAACACTGAAGCTTTCTTT. The chain is built from TRBV10-1 and TRBJ1-1; D remains unclear. The ends were cut back, 2 bases at V and 0 bases at J, with 4 bases in the middle. CDR1 is WNHNN and CDR2 is SYGVQD in the germline V gene (reference sequence). CDR3 size: 13 residues.

This clonotype occurred a few times. CDR3 region: CASSDTANTGELFF. Here the CDR3 DNA reads TGTGCCAGCAGTGATACAGCGAACACCGGGGAGCTGTTTTTT. This sequence joins TRBV6-6 and TRBJ2-2; no clear D gene. This CDR3 region has 14 residues. Germline V gene lookup returns CDR1 MNHNY and CDR2 SVGAGI (reference sequence). Trimming cost V 5 bases and J 0 bases, with 7 bases left between them.

This clonotype was detected many times. V usage is TRBV27 and J usage is TRBJ2-1; D perhaps matches TRBD1 (5 bases). Germline V CDR1 and CDR2: MNHEY, SMNVEV (reference sequence). Trimming removed 10 bases from V and 7 bases from J, with 11 bases in between. The CDR3 loop spans 11 amino acids. CDR3 coding DNA: TGTGCCAACTCTAAGGGGAATGAGCAGTTCTTC. Amino acid sequence: CANSKGNEQFF.

The rearrangement uses TRBV5-5 and TRBJ2-5; D perhaps matches TRBD2 (6 bases). V was trimmed by 3 bases and J by 5 bases, leaving 11 bases between them. The CDR3 loop spans 13 amino acids. Per germline, CDR1 SGHKS and CDR2 YYEKEE (reference sequence). The CDR3 reads CASSSRAGETQYF. The CDR3 bases are TGTGCCAGCAGCTCGAGGGCGGGGGAGACCCAGTACTTC. The whole variable domain, remainder taken from reference TRBV5-5 and TRBJ2-5, is DAGVTQSPTHLIKTRGQQVTLRCSPISGHKSVSWYQQVLGQGPQFIFQYYEKEERGRGNFPDRFSARQFPNYSSELNVNALLLGDSALYLCASSSRAGETQYFGPGTRLLVL.